Following are 17 T cell receptor beta chains from one sample sequenced in a study of patients and donors after allogeneic stem cell transplantation. TCRdb independently ran MiXCR on the RT-PCR reads; one entry per CDR3 protein. The data contain approximately 24,000 distinct CDR3 sequences, roughly 43% of them singletons. What was sequenced was blood, either unsorted or a sorted T cell fraction (not recorded which). These receptors all come from a human donor who was either an allogeneic HSCT recipient or a stem cell or donor lymphocyte infusion donor (not recorded which). It is not recorded whose cells these are; they may come from a transplant donor.

Only a few counts were recorded for this clonotype. This chain links TRBV12-3 or TRBV12-4 with TRBJ2-5; D is ambiguous. The CDR3 is 12 residues long. V was clipped by 2 bases and J by 0 bases, with 1 base between them. As DNA, the CDR3 is TGTGCCAGCAGTTTAAACCAAGAGACCCAGTACTTC. It codes for CASSLNQETQYF.

The gene calls are TRBV4-2 and TRBJ2-5; D is possibly TRBD1 or TRBD2 (5 bases each). CDR3 length: 14 residues. Germline CDR1 and CDR2: LGHNA and YNFKEQ. V was cut by 4 bases and J by 2 bases, with 11 bases left in between. Here the CDR3 reads CASSRGTVQETQYF. The DNA of the CDR3 is TGTGCCAGCAGCCGAGGGACGGTACAAGAGACCCAGTACTTC.

The chain carries TRBV12-5 and TRBJ1-3; the match to TRBD1 covers 8 bases. This CDR3 contains 15 residues. J gave up 1 base and V 5 bases, and 4 bases lay outside the gene matches. The V gene's germline CDR1 is LGHNT and CDR2 FRNRAP. CDR3 bases: TGTGCTAGTGGTGCCGACAGGGGTTCTGGAAACACCATATATTTT. Amino acid sequence: CASGADRGSGNTIYF.

This chain connects TRBV6-5 to TRBJ2-5, with a possible D match to TRBD1 (6 bases). CDR3 size: 13 residues. Germline assignment: CDR1 MNHEY and CDR2 SVGAGI. Trimming took 6 bases from V and 2 from J, leaving 10 bases between them. In nucleotides, the CDR3 is TGTGCCAGCAGCAGGGACAAACAAGAGACCCAGTACTTC. Protein sequence: CASSRDKQETQYF.

This chain links TRBV7-9 with TRBJ2-3; TRBD1 matches at 7 bases. With V trimmed by 5 bases and J by 4 bases, 6 bases remained unmatched. The CDR3 has 14 amino acids. Germline CDR1 reads SEHNR; CDR2 reads FQNEAQ (reference sequence). The CDR3 here is CASSPDRVADTQYF. In DNA, the CDR3 is TGTGCCAGCAGCCCCGACAGGGTAGCAGATACGCAGTATTTT.

The chain has TRBV5-1 and TRBJ1-2, with 7 bases identical to TRBD1. The CDR3 spans 19 residues. V shed 4 bases and J 0 bases; nucleotides not matched to a gene: 18. CDR1 and CDR2 (germline): SGHRS, YFSETQ. CDR3 in DNA: TGCGCCAGCAGCCATCCAGTGACAGGGAAAATAGCAGCTAACTATGGCTACACCTTC. This gives the protein CASSHPVTGKIAANYGYTF. The variable domain in full, with the rest retrieved from reference TRBV5-1 and TRBJ1-2, is KAGVTQTPRYLIKTRGQQVTLSCSPISGHRSVSWYQQTPGQGLQFLFEYFSETQRNKGNFPGRFSGRQFSNSRSEMNVSTLELGDSALYLCASSHPVTGKIAANYGYTFGSGTRLTVV.

The genes are TRBV7-9 and TRBJ1-1; D is ambiguous. CDR3 size: 14 residues. The germline V gene encodes CDR1 SEHNR and CDR2 FQNEAQ (reference sequence). The V end was cut by 2 bases, the J end by 1 base, with 8 bases between. The CDR3 bases are TGTGCCAGCAGCTTAAGGCATCCGAACACTGAAGCTTTCTTT. This codes for CASSLRHPNTEAFF.

The V gene is TRBV7-8, the J gene TRBJ2-1; 9 bases are a match to TRBD1. The V and J ends lost 6 bases and 0 bases, in that order; junction bases with no gene match: 3. CDR1 is SGHVS, CDR2 FQNEAQ, per germline. The CDR3 length is 15 residues. The CDR3: CASRKGQGSYNEQFF. CDR3 bases: TGTGCCAGCAGAAAGGGACAGGGCTCCTACAATGAGCAGTTCTTC.

The V and J genes are TRBV6-2 or TRBV6-3 and TRBJ1-5, with D hard to call. The CDR3 runs 14 residues. The V gene's germline CDR1 is MNHEY and CDR2 SVGEGT. V lost 1 base to trimming and J lost 5 bases, with 9 bases between them. CDR3 sequence reads: CASSYLTKDQPQHF. In DNA form, the CDR3 reads TGTGCCAGCAGTTACTTGACCAAGGATCAGCCCCAGCATTTT.

This clonotype was seen a handful of times. The chain couples TRBV6-1 to TRBJ1-4; D gene ambiguous. The germline CDR1 and CDR2 sequences are MNHNS and SASEGT. Deletions cut 3 bases from V and 8 bases from J, with 13 bases between. CDR3 length: 14 amino acids. Written as DNA, the CDR3 is TGTGCCAGCAGTGATGGGCTACTCGGGGAAAAACTGTTTTTT. The encoded protein is CASSDGLLGEKLFF.

This clonotype was detected only a few times. The chain combines TRBV4-1 with TRBJ1-3; a weak D match, TRBD1 (5 bases). Trimming cost V 3 bases and J 2 bases, with 8 bases left between them. The CDR3 contains 14 residues. Germline CDR1 is MGHRA and CDR2 is YSYEKL. The CDR3 nucleotides are TGCGCCAGCAGCCACGGGACGACTGGAAACACCATATATTTT. Its translation is CASSHGTTGNTIYF.

The chain joins TRBV7-3 to TRBJ2-5, with 7 nucleotides matching TRBD1. After removal of 5 bases from V and 5 bases from J, the junction contained 5 bases not matched to a gene. This CDR3 is 13 amino acids long. Per germline, CDR1 SGHTA and CDR2 FQGTGA. The CDR3 region is CASSKTGLETQYF. The DNA for the CDR3 is TGTGCCAGCAGCAAGACAGGGCTCGAGACCCAGTACTTC.

In nucleotides, the CDR3 is TGCGCCAGCAGCGCCGGGACATCAGATACGCAGTATTTT. Amino acids: CASSAGTSDTQYF. The rearrangement links TRBV5-1 to TRBJ2-3, with D possibly being TRBD1 (6 bases). The CDR3 length is 13 residues. Germline-derived CDR1 and CDR2 are SGHRS and YFSETQ. With 4 bases removed from V and 4 bases from J, the gap between germline ends came to 10 bases.

The CDR3 protein is CASSYTGTEAFF. The CDR3 bases are TGTGCCAGCAGTTATACAGGGACTGAAGCTTTCTTT. The rearrangement uses TRBV6-6 and TRBJ1-1, with D maybe TRBD1 (6 bases). The CDR3 is 12 amino acids. The germline V and J ends were trimmed by 3 bases and 5 bases, with 7 bases remaining between them. Germline V gene sequence: CDR1 MNHNY, CDR2 SVGAGI (reference sequence).

With respect to this clonotype: A junction boundary mismatches the germline segment, possibly from a read error. The chain uses TRBV7-7 and TRBJ2-3; 10 bases fit TRBD2. The germline gives CDR1 SSHAT, CDR2 FNYEAQ (reference sequence). The CDR3 is made up of 18 amino acids. CDR3 bases: TGTGCTAGCAGCCCCACCCCCTTAGCGGGAGGACGCACAGATACGCAGTATTTT. Its protein is CASSPTPLAGGRTDTQYF.

This rearrangement joins TRBV5-1 to TRBJ2-3; D unclear. The CDR3 is made up of 14 amino acids. V was cut by 0 bases and J by 1 base, with 6 bases left in between. Germline lookup yields CDR1 SGHRS and CDR2 YFSETQ. The CDR3 sequence: CASSLVQGTDTQYF. CDR3 bases: TGCGCCAGCAGCTTGGTTCAGGGCACAGATACGCAGTATTTT.

CDR3 loop: CASSSLGGGAGYGYTF. The CDR3 DNA sequence: TGCGCCAGCAGCTCACTCGGAGGGGGCGCGGGCTATGGCTACACCTTC. The J gene is TRBJ1-2, the V gene TRBV5-1, with TRBD1 identical over 7 bases. The ends lost 3 bases at V and 4 bases at J; junction bases unmatched: 12. CDR1 is SGHRS, CDR2 YFSETQ, per germline. CDR3 length equals 16 residues.